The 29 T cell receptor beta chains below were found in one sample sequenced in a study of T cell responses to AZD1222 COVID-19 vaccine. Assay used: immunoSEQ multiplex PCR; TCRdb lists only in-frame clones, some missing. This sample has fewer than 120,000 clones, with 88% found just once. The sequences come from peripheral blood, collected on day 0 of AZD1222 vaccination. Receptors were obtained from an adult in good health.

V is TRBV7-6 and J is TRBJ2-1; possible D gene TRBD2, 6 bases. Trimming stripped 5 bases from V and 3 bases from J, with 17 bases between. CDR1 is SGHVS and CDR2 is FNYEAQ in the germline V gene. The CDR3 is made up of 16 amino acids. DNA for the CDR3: TGTGCCAGCAGCAAAGAAGGTATTAGCGGCTACAATGAGCAGTTCTTC. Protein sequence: CASSKEGISGYNEQFF.

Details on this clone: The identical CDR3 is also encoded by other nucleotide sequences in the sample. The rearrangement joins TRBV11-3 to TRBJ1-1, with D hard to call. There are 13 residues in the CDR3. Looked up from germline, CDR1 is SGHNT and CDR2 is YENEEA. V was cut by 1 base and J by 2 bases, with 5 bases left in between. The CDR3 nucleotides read TGTGCCAGCAGCTTAGGGGTCAACACTGAAGCTTTCTTT. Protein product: CASSLGVNTEAFF.

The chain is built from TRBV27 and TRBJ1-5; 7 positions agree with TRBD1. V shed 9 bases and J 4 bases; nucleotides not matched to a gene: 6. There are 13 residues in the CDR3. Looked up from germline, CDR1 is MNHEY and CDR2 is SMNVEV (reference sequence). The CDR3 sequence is CASWDSPNQPQHF. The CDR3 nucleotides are TGTGCCAGTTGGGACAGCCCAAATCAGCCCCAGCATTTT.

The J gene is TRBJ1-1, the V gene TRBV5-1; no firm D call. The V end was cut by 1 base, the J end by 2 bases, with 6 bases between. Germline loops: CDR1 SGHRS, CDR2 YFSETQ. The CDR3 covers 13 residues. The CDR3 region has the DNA TGCGCCAGCAGCTTGTTCCGAAACACTGAAGCTTTCTTT. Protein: CASSLFRNTEAFF.

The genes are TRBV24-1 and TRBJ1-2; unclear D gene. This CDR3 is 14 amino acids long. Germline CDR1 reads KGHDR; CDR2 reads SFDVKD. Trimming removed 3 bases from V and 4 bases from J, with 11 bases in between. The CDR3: CATSDPSRSYGYTF. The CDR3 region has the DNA TGTGCCACCAGTGATCCCAGTCGCTCCTATGGCTACACCTTC.

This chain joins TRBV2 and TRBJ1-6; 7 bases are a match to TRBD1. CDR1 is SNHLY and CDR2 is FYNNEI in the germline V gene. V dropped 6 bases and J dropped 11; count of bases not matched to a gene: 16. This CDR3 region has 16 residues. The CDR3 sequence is CASSPSRGQPIAPLHF. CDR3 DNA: TGTGCCAGCAGCCCATCCAGGGGACAGCCCATAGCACCCCTCCACTTT. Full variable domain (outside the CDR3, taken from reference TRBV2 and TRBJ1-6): EPEVTQTPSHQVTQMGQEVILRCVPISNHLYFYWYRQILGQKVEFLVSFYNNEISEKSEIFDDQFSVERPDGSNFTLKIRSTKLEDSAMYFCASSPSRGQPIAPLHFGNGTRLTVT.

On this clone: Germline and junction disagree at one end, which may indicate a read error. Here the CDR3 DNA reads TGTGCCAGCAGCCCGCCGTCTGAAAACACCATATATTTT. Protein: CASSPPSENTIYF. The genes are TRBV5-6 and TRBJ1-3; D unresolved. The CDR3 is 13 residues long. Germline CDR1 SGHDT, CDR2 YYEEEE. Full variable domain (remainder filled in from reference TRBV5-6 and TRBJ1-3): DAGVTQSPTHLIKTRGQQVTLRCSPKSGHDTVSWYQQALGQGPQFIFQYYEEEERQRGNFPDRFSGHQFPNYSSELNVNALLLGDSALYLCASSPPSENTIYFGEGSWLTVV.

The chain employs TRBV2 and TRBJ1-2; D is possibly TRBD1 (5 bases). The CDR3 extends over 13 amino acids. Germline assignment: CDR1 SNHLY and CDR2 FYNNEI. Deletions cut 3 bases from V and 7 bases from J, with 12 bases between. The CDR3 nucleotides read TGTGCCAGCAGTGATGGCAGGGTCGTTGGCTACACCTTC. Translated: CASSDGRVVGYTF.

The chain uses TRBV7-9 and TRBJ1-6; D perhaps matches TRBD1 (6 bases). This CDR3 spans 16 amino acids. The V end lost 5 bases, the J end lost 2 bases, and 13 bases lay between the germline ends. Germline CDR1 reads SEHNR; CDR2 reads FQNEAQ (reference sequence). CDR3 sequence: CASSHPDRPYNSPLHF. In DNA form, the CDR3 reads TGTGCCAGCAGCCATCCAGACAGGCCCTATAATTCACCCCTCCACTTT.

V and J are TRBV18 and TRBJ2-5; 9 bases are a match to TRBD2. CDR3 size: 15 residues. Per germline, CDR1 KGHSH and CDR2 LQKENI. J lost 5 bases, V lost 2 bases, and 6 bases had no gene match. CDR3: CASSPIASGKETQYF. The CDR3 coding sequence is TGTGCCAGCTCACCAATTGCTAGCGGGAAGGAGACCCAGTACTTC.

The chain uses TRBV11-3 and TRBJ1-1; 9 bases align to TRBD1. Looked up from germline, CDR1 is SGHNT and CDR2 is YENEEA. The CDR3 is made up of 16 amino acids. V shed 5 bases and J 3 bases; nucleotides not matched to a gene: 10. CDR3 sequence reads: CASSRGGGDRDTEAFF. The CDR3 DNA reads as TGTGCCAGCAGCCGTGGAGGTGGGGACAGGGACACTGAAGCTTTCTTT.

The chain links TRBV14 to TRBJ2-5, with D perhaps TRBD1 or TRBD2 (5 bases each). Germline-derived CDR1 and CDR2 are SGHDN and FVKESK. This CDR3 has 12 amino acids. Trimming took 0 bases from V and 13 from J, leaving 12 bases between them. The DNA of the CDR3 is TGTGCCAGCAGCCAAGATCAGAAGGGACCGTACTTC. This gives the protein CASSQDQKGPYF.

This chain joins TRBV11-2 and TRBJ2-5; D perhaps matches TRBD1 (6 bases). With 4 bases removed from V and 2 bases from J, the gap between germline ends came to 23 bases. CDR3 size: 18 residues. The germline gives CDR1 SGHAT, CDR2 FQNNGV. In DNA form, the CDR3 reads TGTGCCAGCAGCTCCACCACCCCGGGACACAAATTACAAGAGACCCAGTACTTC. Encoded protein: CASSSTTPGHKLQETQYF.

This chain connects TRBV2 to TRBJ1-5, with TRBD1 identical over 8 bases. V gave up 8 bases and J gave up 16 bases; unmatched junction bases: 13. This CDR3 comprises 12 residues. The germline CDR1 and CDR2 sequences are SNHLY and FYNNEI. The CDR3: CASREEGGTGHF. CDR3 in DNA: TGTGCCAGCCGGGAGGAGGGAGGGACAGGCCATTTT. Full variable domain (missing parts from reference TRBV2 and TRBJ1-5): EPEVTQTPSHQVTQMGQEVILRCVPISNHLYFYWYRQILGQKVEFLVSFYNNEISEKSEIFDDQFSVERPDGSNFTLKIRSTKLEDSAMYFCASREEGGTGHFGDGTRLSIL.

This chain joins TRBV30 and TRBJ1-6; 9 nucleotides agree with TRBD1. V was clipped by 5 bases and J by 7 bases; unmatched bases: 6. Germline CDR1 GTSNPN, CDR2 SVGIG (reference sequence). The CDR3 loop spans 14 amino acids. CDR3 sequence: CAWSPGQGNSPLHF. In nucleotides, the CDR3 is TGTGCCTGGTCCCCGGGACAGGGCAATTCACCCCTCCACTTT.

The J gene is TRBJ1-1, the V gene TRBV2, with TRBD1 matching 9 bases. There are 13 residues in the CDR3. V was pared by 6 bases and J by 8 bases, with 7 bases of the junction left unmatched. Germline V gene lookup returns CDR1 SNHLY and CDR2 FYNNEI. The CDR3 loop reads CASSGQGISEAFF. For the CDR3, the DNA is TGTGCCAGCAGCGGACAGGGGATTTCCGAAGCTTTCTTT.

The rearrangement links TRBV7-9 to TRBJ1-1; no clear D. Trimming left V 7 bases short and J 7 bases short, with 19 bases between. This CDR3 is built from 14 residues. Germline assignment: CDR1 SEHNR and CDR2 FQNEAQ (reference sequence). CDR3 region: CASTTRAPPGEAFF. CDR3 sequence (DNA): TGTGCCAGCACAACCCGGGCCCCGCCGGGTGAAGCTTTCTTT. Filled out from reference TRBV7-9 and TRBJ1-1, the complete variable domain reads DTGVSQNPRHKITKRGQNVTFRCDPISEHNRLYWYRQTLGQGPEFLTYFQNEAQLEKSRLLSDRFSAERPKGSFSTLEIQRTEQGDSAMYLCASTTRAPPGEAFFGQGTRLTVV.

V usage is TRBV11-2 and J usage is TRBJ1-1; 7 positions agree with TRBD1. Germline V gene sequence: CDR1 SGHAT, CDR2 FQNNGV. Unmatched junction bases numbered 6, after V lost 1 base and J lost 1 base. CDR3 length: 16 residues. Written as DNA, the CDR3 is TGTGCCAGCAGCTTAGCAGGGGGACCGAAGAACACTGAAGCTTTCTTT. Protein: CASSLAGGPKNTEAFF. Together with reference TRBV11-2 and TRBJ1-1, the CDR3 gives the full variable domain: EAGVAQSPRYKIIEKRQSVAFWCNPISGHATLYWYQQILGQGPKLLIQFQNNGVVDDSQLPKDRFSAERLKGVDSTLKIQPAKLEDSAVYLCASSLAGGPKNTEAFFGQGTRLTVV.

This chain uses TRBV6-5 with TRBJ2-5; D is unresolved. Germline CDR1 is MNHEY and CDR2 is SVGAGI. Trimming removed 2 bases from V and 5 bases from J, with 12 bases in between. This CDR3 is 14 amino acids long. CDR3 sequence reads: CASSYGDYPETQYF. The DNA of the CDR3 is TGTGCCAGCAGTTACGGGGATTATCCGGAGACCCAGTACTTC.

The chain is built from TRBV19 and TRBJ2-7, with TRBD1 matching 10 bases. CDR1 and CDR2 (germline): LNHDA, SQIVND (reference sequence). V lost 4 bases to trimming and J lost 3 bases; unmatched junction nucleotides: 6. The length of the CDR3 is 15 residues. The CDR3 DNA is TGTGCCAGTAGTAGCGGGACAGGGGACTACTACGAGCAGTACTTC. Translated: CASSSGTGDYYEQYF.

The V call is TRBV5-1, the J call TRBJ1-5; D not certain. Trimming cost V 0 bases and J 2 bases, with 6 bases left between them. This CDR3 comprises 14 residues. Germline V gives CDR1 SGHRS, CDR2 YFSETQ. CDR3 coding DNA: TGCGCCAGCAGCTTGGGAGGGCGCAATCAGCCCCAGCATTTT. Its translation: CASSLGGRNQPQHF.

This CDR3 reads CAWNEGQNTEAFF. The CDR3 bases are TGTGCCTGGAATGAGGGGCAGAACACTGAAGCTTTCTTT. The chain carries TRBV30 and TRBJ1-1; D is possibly TRBD1 (5 bases). Trimming left V 4 bases short and J 1 base short, with 10 bases between. This CDR3 has 13 amino acids. The germline CDR1 and CDR2 sequences are GTSNPN and SVGIG (reference sequence).

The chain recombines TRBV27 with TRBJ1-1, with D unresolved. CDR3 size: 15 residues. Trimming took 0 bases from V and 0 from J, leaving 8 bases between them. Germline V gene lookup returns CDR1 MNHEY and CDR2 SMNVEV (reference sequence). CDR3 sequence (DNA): TGTGCCAGCAGTTTATCCACGTTCTTGAACACTGAAGCTTTCTTT. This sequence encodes CASSLSTFLNTEAFF.

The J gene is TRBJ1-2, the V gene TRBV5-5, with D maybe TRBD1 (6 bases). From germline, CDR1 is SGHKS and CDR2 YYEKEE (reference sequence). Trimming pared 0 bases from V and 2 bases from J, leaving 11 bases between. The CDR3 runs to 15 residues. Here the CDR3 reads CASSLAGGGNYGYTF. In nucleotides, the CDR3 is TGTGCCAGCAGCTTGGCCGGGGGCGGGAACTATGGCTACACCTTC.

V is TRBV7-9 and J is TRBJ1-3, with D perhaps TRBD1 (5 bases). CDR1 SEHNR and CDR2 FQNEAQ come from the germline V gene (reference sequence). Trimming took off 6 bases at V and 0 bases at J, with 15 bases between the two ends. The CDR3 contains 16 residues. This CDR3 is CASRLNQGDSGNTIYF. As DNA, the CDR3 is TGTGCCAGCAGGTTAAACCAGGGTGACTCTGGAAACACCATATATTTT.

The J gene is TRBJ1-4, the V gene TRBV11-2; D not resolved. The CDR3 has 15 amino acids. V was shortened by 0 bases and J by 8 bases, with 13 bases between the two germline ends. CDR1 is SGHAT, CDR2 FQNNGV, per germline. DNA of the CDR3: TGTGCCAGCAGCTTAGAATCCCGGGTTCGAGAAAAACTGTTTTTT. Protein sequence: CASSLESRVREKLFF.

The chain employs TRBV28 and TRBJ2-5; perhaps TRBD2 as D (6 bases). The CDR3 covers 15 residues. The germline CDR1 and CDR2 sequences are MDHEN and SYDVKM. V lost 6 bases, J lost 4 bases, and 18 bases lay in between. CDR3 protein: CASRALATIPETQYF. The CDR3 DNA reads TGTGCCAGCAGAGCTCTAGCGACCATTCCAGAGACCCAGTACTTC.

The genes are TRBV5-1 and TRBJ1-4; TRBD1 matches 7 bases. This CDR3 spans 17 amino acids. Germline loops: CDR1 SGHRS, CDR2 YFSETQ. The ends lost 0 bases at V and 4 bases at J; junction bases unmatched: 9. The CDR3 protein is CASSLGYTGEVNEKLFF. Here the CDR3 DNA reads TGCGCCAGCAGCTTGGGATATACAGGGGAGGTTAATGAAAAACTGTTTTTT.

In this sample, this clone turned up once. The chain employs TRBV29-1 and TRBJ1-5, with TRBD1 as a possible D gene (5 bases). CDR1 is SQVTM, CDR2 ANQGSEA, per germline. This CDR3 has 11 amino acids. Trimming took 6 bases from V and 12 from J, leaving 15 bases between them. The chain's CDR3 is CSVGTADLQHF. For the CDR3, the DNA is TGCAGCGTCGGGACCGCTGATCTCCAGCATTTT.